These 5 T cell receptor beta chains came from one sample sequenced in a study of T cells in Graves' hyperthyroidism and ophthalmopathy. The TCR beta CDR3 regions underwent amplification using RNA transcripts as the source. The HTBI primer set drove a first-round RT-PCR of the TCR CDR3. TCRdb processed the multiplex PCR reads anew with MiXCR; each CDR3 protein has one entry. The table shows 250,000 to 300,000 distinct CDR3 sequences, with about 19% occurring only once. The specimen was blood. The receptor set was obtained from a man in his fifties or sixties with Graves' ophthalmopathy.

The gene calls are TRBV9 and TRBJ1-2, with a weak D call TRBD1 (5 bases). V gave up 3 bases and J gave up 0 bases, with 15 bases separating them. This CDR3 is built from 16 residues. Germline CDR1 reads SGDLS; CDR2 reads YYNGEE. Written as DNA, the CDR3 is TGTGCCAGCAGCGCGGGGGGGGGGGGATCTAACTATGGCTACACCTTC. It is translated as CASSAGGGGSNYGYTF. Using reference TRBV9 and TRBJ1-2 for the parts outside the CDR3, the full variable domain is DSGVTQTPKHLITATGQRVTLRCSPRSGDLSVYWYQQSLDQGLQFLIQYYNGEERAKGNILERFSAQQFPDLHSELNLSSLELGDSALYFCASSAGGGGSNYGYTFGSGTRLTVV.

This clonotype was counted at least ten times. The V call is TRBV11-3, the J call TRBJ2-3, with 8 bases matching TRBD2. V shed 1 base, J shed 4 bases, and the junction held 7 bases outside the gene matches. Germline V gives CDR1 SGHNT, CDR2 YENEEA. This CDR3 is built from 16 residues. The CDR3: CASSLGDSGSSDTQYF. CDR3 nucleotide sequence: TGTGCCAGCAGCTTAGGTGACAGCGGGAGTTCAGATACGCAGTATTTT.

This clonotype was observed at least ten times. The rearrangement uses TRBV7-9 and TRBJ2-1; perhaps TRBD1 as D (6 bases). The germline V gene encodes CDR1 SEHNR and CDR2 FQNEAQ (reference sequence). This CDR3 comprises 16 residues. Deletions cut 5 bases from V and 2 bases from J, with 16 bases between. The CDR3 sequence is CASSLPGSGAYNEQFF. The CDR3 DNA follows: TGTGCCAGCAGCCTACCCGGGTCAGGGGCCTACAATGAGCAGTTCTTC.

As to this clonotype: An end of the junction does not agree with germline; a read error may underlie this. CDR3 nucleotides: TGTGCCAGCCAGACCCAAGCGGGAGGATTCACAGATACGCAGTGTTTT. Encoded protein: CASQTQAGGFTDTQCF. The gene calls are TRBV9 and TRBJ2-3, with TRBD2 identical over 9 bases. The CDR3 has 16 residues. Germline loops: CDR1 SGDLS, CDR2 YYNGEE.

This clonotype was recorded at least ten times. The V and J genes are TRBV20-1 and TRBJ1-6; D ambiguous. CDR3 length equals 15 residues. Trimming shortened V by 0 bases and J by 7 bases, and 13 bases separated the two germline ends. Germline-derived CDR1 and CDR2 are DFQATT and SNEGSKA (reference sequence). Here the CDR3 DNA reads TGCAGTGCTAGAGATTGGAGGGATTTGAATTCACCCCTCCACTTT. As protein: CSARDWRDLNSPLHF.